Listed below are T cell receptor beta chains from one sample, sequenced in a study of cytomegalovirus exposure and HLA in healthy donors. Using immunoSEQ multiplex PCR, the repertoire was profiled, and TCRdb retains in-frame clones only, with some absent. The sample lists around 100,000 clones, 79% occurring once. Sequencing was performed on PBMCs. Receptor source: a woman in her thirties or forties in good health and CMV-seronegative. CDR3s leave out the opening cysteine and the closing phenylalanine or tryptophan. The order of the fields is J gene, V gene, CDR3 protein.

TRBJ2-5 | TRBV20-1 | SARSRETQY
TRBJ2-1 | TRBV27 | ASIPRRVSSYNEQF
TRBJ2-3 | TRBV25-1 | ASSSLPTGDTDTQY
TRBJ2-7 | TRBV7-9 | ASSYTGTSGSYEQY
TRBJ2-5 | TRBV4-3 | ASSQDRVAEETQY
TRBJ2-5 | TRBV14 | ASSQLGGETQY
TRBJ1-4 | TRBV6-6 | ATQLSRDNEKLF
TRBJ1-2 | TRBV2 | ASSGQGANYGYT
TRBJ2-7 | TRBV11-2 | ASSLRWSAYEQY
TRBJ2-3 | TRBV29-1 | SVQGYLGTDTQY
TRBJ2-7 | TRBV4-3 | ASSQDREGEEQY
TRBJ2-3 | TRBV2 | ASRPTGGANTQY
TRBJ2-1 | TRBV29-1 | SVEVTRGGEQF
TRBJ2-7 | TRBV27 | ASSLSSIDIYEQY
TRBJ1-2 | TRBV11-2 | ASSLGQGARYGYT
TRBJ2-7 | TRBV27 | ASSLIGGGFPYNYEQY
TRBJ2-2 | TRBV7-2 | ASSLGLAGGVGELF
TRBJ1-6 | TRBV5-4 | ASRWDRGNSPLH
TRBJ1-1 | TRBV14 | ASSQVGDMNTEAF
TRBJ1-5 | TRBV6-1 | ASSEDYRGDQPQH
TRBJ2-7 | TRBV9 | ASSVGTGIHYEQY
TRBJ1-2 | TRBV29-1 | SVGEGQGYGYT
TRBJ2-1 | TRBV28 | ASSLGAGGPYNEQF
TRBJ2-1 | TRBV9 | ASSAPTSGSTVDEQF
TRBJ1-4 | TRBV28 | ASSLNSRGEKKLF
TRBJ2-7 | TRBV7-2 | ASSLYERASYEQY
TRBJ2-3 | TRBV7-9 | ASRRGLAGTDTQY
TRBJ2-2 | TRBV27 | ASSWGQGVTGELF
TRBJ1-1 | TRBV4-1 | ASSQDEGRGAF
TRBJ1-1 | TRBV15 | ATSRGTSQRGTEAF
TRBJ1-2 | TRBV2 | ASRQGNYGYT
TRBJ2-7 | TRBV28 | ASSLHPGQGYEQY
TRBJ2-1 | TRBV10-1 | ASSESTGVGWEQF
TRBJ1-4 | TRBV10-2 | ASSALSTNEKLF
TRBJ2-7 | TRBV7-9 | ASSRSPSGEGEQY
TRBJ1-2 | TRBV6-5 | ASSSSGQGTGYT
TRBJ1-1 | TRBV4-1 | ASSPRDRRNTEAF
TRBJ1-2 | TRBV28 | ASSLFSIGDSPANYGYT
TRBJ2-5 | TRBV27 | ASSFWGGSQETQY
TRBJ2-7 | TRBV27 | ASSLRSTSGRPYEQY
TRBJ1-5 | TRBV28 | ASSPPRDISNQPQH
TRBJ1-1 | TRBV21-1 | ASSKVEALNTEAF
TRBJ2-5 | TRBV5-4 | ASSSPAGRTETQY
TRBJ2-4 | TRBV5-1 | ASSLDRPGAKNIQY
TRBJ1-4 | TRBV5-1 | ASSRVGQYEKLF